This record covers a single T cell receptor (beta chain). The data originate from a study of cytomegalovirus exposure and HLA in healthy donors. The PCR made use of 60 Vbeta and 13 Jbeta primers. The repertoire was sequenced with immunoSEQ multiplex PCR; TCRdb's copy has only in-frame clones and lacks some. Here the sample spans roughly 110,000 clones, 65% to 75% being singletons. Germline-derived CDR1 and CDR2 are SSHAT and FNYEAQ (reference sequence). The CDR3 is 15 residues long. V shed 1 base and J shed 2 bases, with 10 bases lying between them. This clonotype originated in a man between 25 and 39 years old in good health and CMV-seropositive. The chain uses TRBV7-7 and TRBJ2-3, with D possibly matching TRBD2 (6 bases). Sequencing used PBMCs. CDR3 in DNA: TGTGCCAGCAGCTTAGGTCGGGAGTTCACAGATACGCAGTATTTT. The encoded protein is CASSLGREFTDTQYF.